One sample yielded the 5 T cell receptor beta chains listed below, sequenced in a study of tumor and adjacent non-tumor tissue in lung cancer. Three rounds of nested PCR, following a modified ARM-PCR protocol, produced the TCRbeta library. TCRdb ran MiXCR on the multiplex PCR reads and lists one entry per CDR3 protein. The sample holds 110,000 or so distinct CDR3 sequences; approximately 82% are singletons and the top ten take around 37%. RNA was extracted from bulk tissue without any cell sorting. Sequenced input: lung tumor tissue. Receptor source: a woman aged 60 to 75 with non-small cell lung cancer.

In the case of this clonotype: An end of the junction differs from the germline gene, which may be a read error. The chain employs TRBV28 and TRBJ1-6; D unresolved. Germline CDR1 is MDHEN and CDR2 is SYDVKM. CDR3 length: 15 residues. The CDR3 is CASISWARTGSPIHF. The CDR3 DNA reads as TGTGCCAGCATAAGTTGGGCGAGGACGGGATCACCCATCCACTTT. The full variable domain, its missing parts supplied by reference TRBV28 and TRBJ1-6, is DVKVTQSSRYLVKRTGEKVFLECVQDMDHENMFWYRQDPGLGLRLIYFSYDVKMKEKGDIPEGYSVSREKKERFSLILESASTNQTSMYLCASISWARTGSPIHFGNGTRLTVT.

As regards this clonotype: This may come from a read error, since a much larger clone is one base off. The rearrangement uses TRBV20-1 and TRBJ2-3; 10 positions match TRBD2. The trim removed 5 bases at V and 1 base at J, leaving 9 bases unmatched. CDR1 is DFQATT and CDR2 is SNEGSKA in the germline V gene (reference sequence). The CDR3 length is 16 residues. The CDR3 coding sequence is TGCAGTGCTGCCGTTAGCGGGAGGATGGGCACAGATACGCAGTATTTT. It codes for CSAAVSGRMGTDTQYF.

With respect to this clonotype: One end of the junction does not line up with germline, which may come from a read error. The chain combines TRBV20-1 with TRBJ1-5, with D unresolved. Germline assignment: CDR1 DFQATT and CDR2 SNEGSKA (reference sequence). This CDR3 has 13 residues. DNA of the CDR3: TGCAGTGCTAGAGATTTCGTTAATCAGGCCCAGCATTTT. Translated, it gives CSARDFVNQAQHF.

On this clonotype itself: Because it lacks the conserved phenylalanine or tryptophan at the end, this CDR3 is likely a read error. The V gene is TRBV20-1, the J gene TRBJ1-4; possible D gene TRBD1, 6 bases. The CDR3 spans 13 residues. The germline V and J ends were trimmed by 0 bases and 7 bases, with 9 bases remaining between them. The germline V gene encodes CDR1 DFQATT and CDR2 SNEGSKA (reference sequence). The CDR3 is CSARDRGSEKLFY. The CDR3 DNA is TGCAGTGCTAGAGATAGGGGGAGTGAAAAACTGTTTTAT.

This clonotype occurred once. An end of the junction differs from the germline gene, which may be a read error. The rearrangement joins TRBV29-1 to TRBJ2-5, with D maybe TRBD1 (6 bases). Looked up from germline, CDR1 is SQVTM and CDR2 is ANQGSEA. This CDR3 has 10 residues. CDR3 residues: CSANNRAQYF. CDR3 nucleotide sequence: TGCAGCGCCAACAACAGGGCCCAGTACTTT. Full variable domain (outside the CDR3, taken from reference TRBV29-1 and TRBJ2-5): SAVISQKPSRDICQRGTSLTIQCQVDSQVTMMFWYRQQPGQSLTLIATANQGSEATYESGFVIDKFPISRPNLTFSTLTVSNMSPEDSSIYLCSANNRAQYFGPGTRLLVL.